The present T cell receptor (beta chain) was sequenced within a study of T cell responses to AZD1222 COVID-19 vaccine. Study-wide results and caveats: Donors, mostly white British, included more females; clonal diversity was possibly underestimated. The number of AZD1222 recipients seropositive at baseline was only 5 to 7. Close to half of all spike-specific TCRs reportedly target regions of the variants that are unmutated.

Trimming took 3 bases from V and 7 from J, leaving 10 bases between them. This CDR3 is built from 14 residues. The germline V gene encodes CDR1 MNHEY and CDR2 SVGAGI. TCRdb keeps only in-frame clones here, not all; method: immunoSEQ multiplex PCR. Among some 99,000 clones listed, around 87% were seen once. This clone was recorded a few times. Antigen: not known. V gene TRBV6-5 combines with J gene TRBJ2-6, with D unresolved. The sequence was collected from an adult in good health. Source: peripheral blood, taken on day 0 of AZD1222 vaccination. Here the CDR3 DNA reads TGTGCCAGCAGTTATGAAGTGGCCGCCAACGTCCTGACTTTC. Translation gives CASSYEVAANVLTF.